This entry describes one T cell receptor beta chain. What antigen it recognizes has not been identified. Base qualities are not recorded, but no much larger clone differs from it by a single base. CD8 naive samples were obtained by positive selection for CCR7 among CD45RO-negative cells, yielding a CD45RA+CCR7+ population from which TemRA cells were excluded. The donors were healthy, HIV-negative adults who had no recently reported acute infections or vaccinations. Every donor was a Caucasian adult living in Nashville, Tennessee, USA. After blood collection by leukapheresis, PBMCs were isolated using Ficoll-Histopaque density gradient centrifugation and then cryopreserved in the vapor phase of liquid nitrogen. Analytical flow cytometry was used to check the purity and quantity of each magnetically sorted T cell population. Each sorted fraction had its genomic DNA isolated and then quantified by UV absorbance on a Nanodrop 2000c.

This record belongs to a study of shared clonotypes between healthy human individuals (dated by TCRdb to 2019 to 2021). For context, the study as a whole: Two women and a few men aged 18 to 49 years were included in the cohort. Different laboratories and diverse techniques were used to prepare libraries and sequence TCR repertoires, to increase sequencing depth and limit assay-specific biases. Between about 0.94 and 8.9 billion PBMCs per donor were obtained by leukapheresis. Blood TCR repertoires of about five healthy adults were deeply sequenced to estimate repertoire size and the extent of clonotype sharing between individuals. For each donor, three plates each were used for CD4 naive and CD4 memory, two plates were used for CD8 naive, and one plate was used for CD8 memory.

Using the deep immunoSEQ assay, multiplex PCR amplified TCR CDR3 regions from genomic DNA. Extracted genomic DNA from each cell subset was distributed evenly across all wells of several immunoSEQ 96-well plates, and each plate was treated as a replicate. For sorted subsets, roughly 200 ng of genomic DNA, equivalent to some 33,000 T cell genomes, went into each replicate PCR. Purified libraries were measured with a Qubit 3.0 fluorometer, size-checked on a Bioanalyzer 2100, and measured again with the KAPA Library Quantification kit. A separate single-read 150-cycle Illumina NextSeq 550 flow cell was used to sequence each immunoSEQ 96-well plate. Under the source paper's analysis protocol: Because only junctional sequences without quality scores were contained in the immunoSEQ output, filtering matching that applied to full-length reads could not be performed. To assign V/J genes and CDR3, sequences were annotated using PyIR, a Python wrapper for IgBLAST v1.9, with IMGT germline references. Reads were removed for weak V/J assignments (E-value above 1e-6), missing CDR3, stop codons, out-of-frame junctions, or ambiguous translated residues. V3J clonotypes were defined as sequences sharing an identical inferred V gene, J gene, and CDR3 amino acid sequence. Percentage overlap between repertoires was computed as shared unique clonotypes divided by the size of the smaller repertoire. RTK rarefaction, the Chao1 estimator, and Recon v2.1 estimates of unobserved clonotypes were used to assess repertoire richness. Generation probabilities for all TCRbeta clonotypes obtained by the gDNA method from several donors were computed using OLGA. TCRdb provides this immuneACCESS table in a form limited to in-frame rearrangements. Some clones are lacking; in checked studies, under half of them reflect an unresolved V gene, and why the rest are absent is not known. That table is the source of V, J and clone size, and D and trimming were worked out from the DNA. For this sample there are some 2,000,000 clones; over 85% appear just once. The top ten hold around 1.1% of the sample.

Overall study results and their limits: Because the study included only a small number of donors, the genetic and exposure-history diversity represented was limited. Sampling was limited to blood, and TCR repertoires in tissue likely differ from TCR repertoires in blood. Incomplete sequencing was indicated by rarefaction of sorted-subset datasets, despite the large sequencing depth. Based on pairwise subsampling, the degree of clonotype sharing among donors was expected to be affected by sequencing depth. Naive subsets generally had larger estimated clonotype richness than memory subsets did. Clonotypes shared by all four sorted-subset donors showed higher generation probabilities than non-shared clonotypes. Across a few donors, approximately 4.6% of naive CD4, approximately 3.6% of naive CD8, about 2% of memory CD4, and 0.4% of memory CD8 clonotypes were shared.

Sequenced sample: naive CD8+ T cells sorted from blood. Interpreted using the paper, the cell subset or site label stands for: CD45RA+CCR7+. The TCR was taken from a man younger than 35 in good health.

The DNA sequence is TGTGCCAGCAACGTTGGGACAGAGATCTATAATTCACCCCTCCACTTT. Translation gives CASNVGTEIYNSPLHF. The rearranged chain carries TRBV9 and TRBJ1-6; 7 bases in the junction line up with TRBD1. From the germline V gene, CDR1 is SGDLS and CDR2 is YYNGEE. Measured from the cysteine to the phenylalanine, the CDR3 is 16 residues long. Of the read, only the CDR3 DNA is kept; its 48 bases are in frame from base 1. Germline trimming amounts to 6 bases on V and 3 bases on J, with 9 as the count of junction bases outside the gene matches.